This section outlines one T cell receptor beta chain sequence together with its context. At one boundary the junction diverges from the germline segment, which might be a read error. Followed over time, Seattle patients had been enrolled while infection was active. Original data processing: By means of reference gene primer amplification, nucleated cell counts were estimated. Data came from immunoSEQ multiplex PCR; TCRdb stores just in-frame clones and leaves some out. Clone size and the V and J calls come from that table; the DNA yielded D and trimming. This sample has approximately 45,000 clones; around 86% occur once, and the top ten carry 2.1%. The record originates from a study of blood T cell repertoires in COVID-19. Study-level background: Samples of COVID-19 (acute and convalescent) were obtained from the United States, Italy and Spain. The cDNA or gDNA used as material had been derived from T cells, B-cell-depleted T cells, or PBMCs.

What was sequenced was peripheral blood. The sequence was collected from a woman of 80 years or more with COVID-19, enrolled during active disease.

The CDR3 here is CASSRVLNEKLFF. CDR3 bases: TGTGCTAGCAGCCGTGTACTTAATGAAAAACTGTTTTTT. V is TRBV7-7 and J is TRBJ1-4, with D uncertain. CDR3 length: 13 residues. The germline CDR1 and CDR2 sequences are SSHAT and FNYEAQ (reference sequence).